A selection of T cell receptor beta chains follows, all from one sample in a study of graft-versus-host responses after intestinal transplantation. Profiling relied on immunoSEQ multiplex PCR, and the TCRdb table lists in-frame clones only, not all of them. The table includes fewer than 9,500 clones, roughly 90% detected once. The sample here was PBMCs, taken around 31 days after intestinal transplant. The receptor source for this set is a human patient who received an intestinal transplant, so some T cells may come from the graft donor. The CDR3 runs from the conserved cysteine through the conserved F or W. Each record gives: V gene, J gene, CDR3 protein.

>TRBV19|TRBJ1-5
CASKVMWRQGNQPQHF
>TRBV9|TRBJ2-3
CASSRTSGGVVTDTQYF
>TRBV11-2|TRBJ2-7
CASSWAYEQYF
>TRBV7-7|TRBJ2-3
CASSGEGSTDTQYF
>TRBV4-2|TRBJ1-2
CASSQVDAGYTF
>TRBV4-1|TRBJ2-7
CASSQVFSISSYEQYF
>TRBV19|TRBJ1-1
CASSSGLPTEAFF
>TRBV27|TRBJ2-7
CASSLGTPPDEQYF
>TRBV4-2|TRBJ2-5
CASSQDYEQETQYF
>TRBV2|TRBJ2-2
CASSVPSGGAGTGELFF
>TRBV2|TRBJ2-7
CASSNPLFGDYEQYF
>TRBV6-1|TRBJ2-3
CASRSTGASTDTQYF
>TRBV4-1|TRBJ2-1
CASSQEGGAGGNNEQFF
>TRBV18|TRBJ1-3
CASSPMRDTGNTIYF
>TRBV7-9|TRBJ2-1
CASSPSPSETSGGAGEQFF
>TRBV2|TRBJ2-3
CASRTGTGPDTQYF
>TRBV19|TRBJ1-6
CASSEGVNSPLHF
>TRBV7-9|TRBJ2-7
CASSLRDSPSGVSYEQYF
>TRBV6-1|TRBJ1-4
CASSSQTGLNEKLFF
>TRBV11-2|TRBJ2-3
CASSLGGGGATDTQYF
>TRBV30|TRBJ1-2
CAWSQGASYGYTF
>TRBV6-1|TRBJ2-5
CASSEGRKETQYF
>TRBV6-1|TRBJ2-7
CASSGDRQFYHEQYF
>TRBV5-5|TRBJ1-5
CASSLGPFWSNQPQHF
>TRBV15|TRBJ1-2
CATSATEGYGYTF
>TRBV9|TRBJ1-1
CASSVAGQNTEAFF
>TRBV29-1|TRBJ2-3
CTTQGGEISDTQYF
>TRBV2|TRBJ1-5
CASRTDGASNQPQHF